Below, 14 T cell receptor beta chains from the same sample are listed, as sequenced in a study of CD8 T cells in ankylosing spondylitis (TCRdb year 2017). What the authors observed across the whole study: A TCR beta motif of about 8 highly homologous amino acid variants appeared characteristic of blood from ankylosing spondylitis patients.

No antigens are known for them. The protocol used for the library was 5' RACE. Sequenced on an Illumina HiSeq 2500. TCRdb reworked the public reads: Q25 trimming with fastp, MiXCR clone assembly, productive beta chains retained. Rows are combined by CDR3 protein, so each entry shows the most common genes and DNA. For this sample there are about 750,000 distinct CDR3 sequences; around a fifth appear just once. Around 19% of the sample goes to the ten largest clones. Sequenced: blood, either unsorted or a sorted T cell fraction (not recorded which). These receptors originate from a male donor with ankylosing spondylitis.

V is TRBV19 and J is TRBJ1-5, with D possibly TRBD1 on 5 matching bases. With 8 bases removed from V and 4 bases from J, the gap between germline ends came to 12 bases. This CDR3 is 13 amino acids long. Germline CDR1 LNHDA, CDR2 SQIVND (reference sequence). The CDR3, as DNA: TGTGCCAGTGAAGGGACGAAAAATCAGCCCCAGCATTTT. Protein: CASEGTKNQPQHF.

V is TRBV28 and J is TRBJ1-2; the match to TRBD1 covers 9 bases. Germline lookup yields CDR1 MDHEN and CDR2 SYDVKM. This CDR3 contains 14 residues. V was pared by 8 bases and J by 8 bases, with 12 bases of the junction left unmatched. The CDR3 reads CASGNLQGAMGYTF. CDR3 coding DNA: TGTGCCAGCGGGAATTTACAGGGGGCGATGGGCTACACCTTC.

This clonotype was observed at least ten times. The V call is TRBV4-1, the J call TRBJ1-5; the match to TRBD1 covers 10 bases. Germline values: CDR1 MGHRA, CDR2 YSYEKL. Trimming took 0 bases from V and 2 from J; bases not matched to a gene: 10. This CDR3 contains 19 residues. Written as DNA, the CDR3 is TGCGCCAGCAGCCAAGAAGGGGGGACAGGGGTCCTTCGCAATCAGCCCCAGCATTTT. Its translation: CASSQEGGTGVLRNQPQHF.

The V and J genes are TRBV4-1 and TRBJ2-1; possibly TRBD2 for D (7 bases). V shed 4 bases and J shed 9 bases, with 19 bases lying between them. The CDR3 covers 15 residues. Germline V lookup: CDR1 MGHRA, CDR2 YSYEKL. CDR3 DNA sequence: TGCGCCAGCAGCCCCGTCGGGGGAGGGGGGGGTGAGCAGTTCTTC. Translating gives CASSPVGGGGGEQFF.

This clonotype has just a few counts. The V and J genes are TRBV6-1 and TRBJ2-5; the D call may be TRBD1 or TRBD2 (5 bases each). Germline CDR1 and CDR2: MNHNS and SASEGT. The CDR3 is made up of 14 amino acids. V was pared by 7 bases and J by 2 bases, with 14 bases between. The CDR3, as DNA: TGTGCCAGCATGTATTCGGGGACGCAAGAGACCCAGTACTTC. The encoded protein is CASMYSGTQETQYF.

The chain employs TRBV19 and TRBJ1-5, with unresolved D. CDR3 length: 14 residues. CDR1 and CDR2 from the germline V gene are LNHDA and SQIVND (reference sequence). The ends were cut back, 2 bases at V and 0 bases at J, with 5 bases in the middle. The CDR3 here is CASSITDSNQPQHF. In DNA, the CDR3 is TGTGCCAGTAGTATAACGGATAGCAATCAGCCCCAGCATTTT.

The sample holds many counts of this clonotype. This chain joins TRBV12-3 or TRBV12-4 and TRBJ2-1, with D perhaps matching TRBD2 (6 bases). CDR3 length: 17 residues. With 5 bases removed from V and 0 bases from J, the gap between germline ends came to 17 bases. Here the CDR3 reads CASSPLRLGISYNEQFF. The CDR3 bases are TGTGCCAGCAGTCCCCTTCGACTAGGAATCTCCTACAATGAGCAGTTCTTC.

This rearrangement joins TRBV6-2 or TRBV6-3 to TRBJ2-7, with D perhaps TRBD1 or TRBD2 (5 bases each). The CDR3 sequence is 14 residues long. With 2 bases removed from V and 7 bases from J, the gap between germline ends came to 15 bases. CDR1 is MNHEY, CDR2 SVGEGT, per germline. DNA of the CDR3: TGTGCCAGCAGTTACCCCCCACGGGGCAGGGAGCAGTACTTC. Amino acid sequence: CASSYPPRGREQYF.

This clonotype was counted only a few times. V usage is TRBV5-5 and J usage is TRBJ2-3; D is unclear. Looked up from germline, CDR1 is SGHKS and CDR2 is YYEKEE (reference sequence). V lost 0 bases and J 0 bases, leaving 8 bases between the germline ends. The CDR3 spans 15 residues. The CDR3 loop is CASSLARVSTDTQYF. The CDR3, as DNA: TGTGCCAGCAGCTTGGCAAGGGTTAGCACAGATACGCAGTATTTT.

The table lists this clonotype with a few counts. The chain recombines TRBV30 with TRBJ2-1; the match to TRBD2 covers 9 bases. The length of the CDR3 is 16 residues. With 7 bases clipped from V and 5 bases from J, the junction kept 15 bases outside the gene matches. Germline loops: CDR1 GTSNPN, CDR2 SVGIG (reference sequence). CDR3 loop: CAFSPPSSGDHNEQFF. CDR3 DNA: TGTGCCTTCTCACCCCCCTCTAGCGGGGACCACAATGAGCAGTTCTTC.

CDR3 in amino acids: CSARLAGSETQYF. CDR3 sequence (DNA): TGCAGTGCTAGGCTAGCGGGGTCGGAGACCCAGTACTTC. V gene TRBV20-1 combines with J gene TRBJ2-5, with 9 positions matching TRBD2. The V and J ends lost 3 bases and 5 bases, in that order; junction bases with no gene match: 4. This CDR3 spans 13 amino acids. Germline CDR1 reads DFQATT; CDR2 reads SNEGSKA (reference sequence).

This sequence joins TRBV9 and TRBJ2-1; D ambiguous. This CDR3 comprises 12 residues. Trimming shortened V by 0 bases and J by 8 bases, and 6 bases separated the two germline ends. The germline CDR1 and CDR2 sequences are SGDLS and YYNGEE. The CDR3 is CASSVASDEQFF. CDR3 DNA sequence: TGTGCCAGCAGCGTAGCCTCGGATGAGCAGTTCTTC.

The J gene is TRBJ2-7, the V gene TRBV7-9; D is unresolved. The V gene's germline CDR1 is SEHNR and CDR2 FQNEAQ (reference sequence). CDR3 size: 14 residues. With 1 base removed from V and 2 bases from J, the gap between germline ends came to 9 bases. The CDR3 DNA reads as TGTGCCAGCAGCTTAGGTAGCTTACCCTACGAGCAGTACTTC. Encoded protein: CASSLGSLPYEQYF.

In this sample, this clonotype turned up a few times. The chain recombines TRBV7-8 with TRBJ2-1; TRBD2 matches at 8 bases. This CDR3 has 14 amino acids. With V trimmed by 5 bases and J by 4 bases, 4 bases remained unmatched. Per germline, CDR1 SGHVS and CDR2 FQNEAQ. The CDR3 region has the DNA TGTGCCAGCAGCGTTAGCGGGAAGTACAATGAGCAGTTCTTC. This encodes CASSVSGKYNEQFF.